This TCR beta chain came from a study of T-cell memory formation after mild COVID-19 (dated by TCRdb to the early 2020s). The study in broad terms: Most TCR sequence clusters were specific to one of the two donors. Two young, previously healthy adult volunteers, one female and one male, were included in the cohort. In a couple of donors, T-cell clones that expanded and contracted after mild COVID-19 were followed by sequencing TCRalpha and TCRbeta repertoires longitudinally.

This clonotype was counted ten times or more. The antigen this receptor binds is unknown. No base-level quality is on record; no much larger clone is a single base apart. Ficoll-Paque density gradient centrifugation was the method used to isolate PBMCs. Results and caveats for the whole study, not just this receptor: Clones that contracted from day 15 to 85 showed balanced CD4/CD8 phenotypes, whereas a second wave of clones that expanded from day 15 to 37 leaned towards CD4+. Only two mild cases were covered by the study, and larger cohorts that include severe cases with pre-infection samples were considered necessary. The second-wave clones that peaked on day 37 were not confirmed to be SARS-CoV-2 specific. Contracting CD4+ clones appeared mostly in the CM and EM memory subsets, whereas CD8+ clones were enriched in EMRA. Some responding clones were found in pre-infection memory, which suggests that pre-existing cross-reactive memory T cells took part in the SARS-CoV-2 response.

The CDR1 and CDR2 encoded by the germline V gene are KGHSH and LQKENI. The CDR3 numbers 14 residues from cysteine through phenylalanine. Here the CDR3 DNA is all that survives: 42 bases in frame from base 1. Trimming at the junction amounts to 2 bases on V and 0 bases on J, and the germline ends lie 6 bases apart. The run used an Illumina NovaSeq 6000. Using 5'RACE with constant-segment primers, TCRalpha and TCRbeta cDNA libraries were constructed, with sample barcodes and unique molecular identifiers added in the process. RNA was extracted from every sample with Trizol reagent. Amplification of the libraries took two PCR steps, and the second step added a second sample barcode plus Illumina TruSeq adapters. The libraries were sequenced on an Illumina NovaSeq using 2 x 150 bp paired-end reads. In the paper's pipeline: The reads were demultiplexed and collapsed into UMI-guided consensus sequences using migec v1.2.7. With mixcr v2.1.11, UMI consensuses were aligned to TRA and TRB V and J templates and assembled into clonotypes. Expanded or contracted clonotypes were those called significant by both edgeR and NoisET, with noise models trained on biological replicates. For edgeR calls, the thresholds were a false discovery rate-adjusted p below 0.01 and a log2 fold-change of 1. As an exploratory analysis of dynamics, max-normalized trajectories of the 1000 most abundant clonotypes were examined by PCA with hierarchical clustering. The CD4 or CD8 phenotype of responding clones was assigned using the separately sequenced CD4+ and CD8+ repertoires. In TCRdb, the public reads were trimmed at Q25 with fastp and aligned with MiXCR, with productive beta chains retained. Each entry merges the rows of one CDR3 protein and shows their most common DNA and genes. TCRdb's processing, not the authors' own work, is the source of the V and J calls. The sample table holds fewer than 70,000 distinct CDR3 sequences, of which over 7.5% were seen once. Of the sample, 1.2% is held by the ten largest clones.

Sequenced sample: PBMCs or a T cell subset sorted from them (not recorded which). This clonotype was obtained from a man between 18 and 29 years old who had mild COVID-19 (a few samples of this study predate the infection). The sample titles of this study are shuffled in the database, so cell type and time point are left out; the donor was told from shared clones. The sequence joins TRBV18 to TRBJ2-3; the D gene remains uncertain. Here the CDR3 is given as CASSPVRSTDTQYF. The DNA sequence is given as TGTGCCAGCTCACCAGTCAGAAGCACAGATACGCAGTATTTT.